One and the same sample provided the 30 T cell receptor beta chains below, sequenced in a study of shared clonotypes between healthy human individuals. TCRdb's copy holds only in-frame clones and misses some; the assay was immunoSEQ multiplex PCR. The table lists about 600,000 clones, around 77% of them singletons. The sequenced sample was PBMCs. These receptors originate from a woman aged 35 to 49 in good health. Some clones in this sample may be carry-over from other donors' samples.

CDR3 in DNA: TGTGCCAGCAGCCTAAAGACTACCGGGACAGATACGCAGTATTTT. It encodes CASSLKTTGTDTQYF. This chain connects TRBV2 to TRBJ2-3; D may be TRBD2 (5 bases). V lost 6 bases to trimming and J lost 3 bases, with 16 bases between them. This CDR3 has 15 amino acids. Germline assignment: CDR1 SNHLY and CDR2 FYNNEI.

This chain uses TRBV28 with TRBJ2-7; 10 nucleotides match TRBD1. CDR3 length: 16 residues. Germline lookup yields CDR1 MDHEN and CDR2 SYDVKM. V lost 5 bases and J lost 4; bases outside the gene matches: 11. The CDR3 protein is CASSAPARDRGYEQYF. DNA for the CDR3: TGTGCCAGCAGTGCACCCGCTAGGGACAGGGGATACGAGCAGTACTTC.

The chain couples TRBV10-3 to TRBJ2-7; TRBD1 is a possible D gene (5 bases). CDR3 length: 12 residues. Trimming took off 2 bases at V and 4 bases at J, with 6 bases between the two ends. Per the germline V gene, CDR1 is ENHRY and CDR2 is SYGVKD. The CDR3 sequence is CAISERGYEQYF. In DNA form, the CDR3 reads TGTGCCATCAGTGAGAGGGGATACGAGCAGTACTTC.

The chain joins TRBV11-2 to TRBJ2-2; 8 nucleotides match TRBD2. Germline V gene sequence: CDR1 SGHAT, CDR2 FQNNGV. Trimming removed 2 bases from V and 3 bases from J; junction bases left unmatched: 5. CDR3 length: 16 amino acids. The CDR3: CASSLHPGGDTGELFF. Written as DNA, the CDR3 is TGTGCCAGCAGCTTACACCCGGGAGGGGACACCGGGGAGCTGTTTTTT. Together with reference TRBV11-2 and TRBJ2-2, the CDR3 gives the full variable domain: EAGVAQSPRYKIIEKRQSVAFWCNPISGHATLYWYQQILGQGPKLLIQFQNNGVVDDSQLPKDRFSAERLKGVDSTLKIQPAKLEDSAVYLCASSLHPGGDTGELFFGEGSRLTVL.

The chain recombines TRBV29-1 with TRBJ1-2, with D possibly being TRBD1 (5 bases). Between the trimmed V and J ends, which lost 3 bases and 9 bases, there was a span of 8 bases. Germline V gene data show CDR1 as SQVTM and CDR2 as ANQGSEA. This CDR3 spans 10 amino acids. The CDR3 loop reads CSVEWGSYTF. CDR3 DNA: TGCAGCGTTGAGTGGGGGAGCTACACCTTC.

Only one count was recorded for this clone. The CDR3 sequence: CASSWYRDPGSEQYF. As DNA, the CDR3 is TGTGCCAGCAGCTGGTACCGGGACCCAGGGAGCGAGCAGTACTTC. This chain uses TRBV7-2 with TRBJ2-7; D is perhaps TRBD1 or TRBD2 (5 bases each). This CDR3 is 15 amino acids long. V lost 4 bases and J 6 bases, leaving 19 bases between the germline ends. Germline CDR1 SGHTA, CDR2 FQGNSA.

In the case of this clone: Only one base separates this from a far larger clonotype, so it likely reflects a read error. V gene TRBV5-6 combines with J gene TRBJ1-1; D unresolved. CDR3 length: 16 amino acids. The V and J ends lost 1 base and 1 base respectively, with 14 bases between them. CDR1 and CDR2 from the germline V gene are SGHDT and YYEEEE. The CDR3 coding sequence is TGTGCCAGCAGCTTGTCGACAAGCCTGTGGAACACTGAAGCTTTCTTT. It translates to CASSLSTSLWNTEAFF.

This clone was observed once. The rearrangement links TRBV4-3 to TRBJ1-4; D uncertain. CDR1 LGHNA and CDR2 YSLEER come from the germline V gene. Trimming cost V 0 bases and J 0 bases, with 8 bases left between them. The CDR3 has 16 residues. CDR3 loop: CASSQDRAATNEKLFF. The DNA for the CDR3 is TGCGCCAGCAGCCAAGATCGGGCAGCAACTAATGAAAAACTGTTTTTT.

The chain carries TRBV7-2 and TRBJ1-2, with no clear D. The CDR3 spans 13 residues. V lost 4 bases to trimming and J lost 2 bases, with 8 bases between them. CDR1 and CDR2 from the germline V gene are SGHTA and FQGNSA. The CDR3: CASSSTWNYGYTF. The DNA of the CDR3 is TGTGCCAGCAGCTCCACTTGGAACTATGGCTACACCTTC.

This chain connects TRBV7-3 to TRBJ2-5; 8 bases map to TRBD1. The junction had 7 bases not matched to a gene; V was cut back by 2 bases and J by 5 bases. Germline V gene sequence: CDR1 SGHTA, CDR2 FQGTGA. This CDR3 is 15 amino acids long. The CDR3 nucleotides are TGTGCCAGCAGCTTACAGGGGGCTTTTGGGGAGACCCAGTACTTC. Translated: CASSLQGAFGETQYF. Filled out from reference TRBV7-3 and TRBJ2-5, the complete variable domain reads GAGVSQTPSNKVTEKGKYVELRCDPISGHTALYWYRQSLGQGPEFLIYFQGTGAADDSGLPNDRFFAVRPEGSVSTLKIQRTERGDSAVYLCASSLQGAFGETQYFGPGTRLLVL.

The chain recombines TRBV19 with TRBJ2-7; D remains ambiguous. The CDR3 covers 14 residues. The germline V and J ends were trimmed by 3 bases and 1 base, with 10 bases remaining between them. The germline CDR1 and CDR2 sequences are LNHDA and SQIVND (reference sequence). The CDR3 is CASSISTASYEQYF. CDR3 nucleotide sequence: TGTGCCAGTAGTATTAGTACGGCATCCTACGAGCAGTACTTC.

This clone appeared a few times. This chain uses TRBV2 with TRBJ2-5; D uncertain. This CDR3 is 13 amino acids long. CDR1 is SNHLY and CDR2 is FYNNEI in the germline V gene. The V and J ends lost 6 bases and 1 base respectively, with 9 bases between them. Here the CDR3 reads CASSLELQETQYF. DNA of the CDR3: TGTGCCAGCAGCCTCGAACTCCAAGAGACCCAGTACTTC. Looking up the rest from reference TRBV2 and TRBJ2-5 gives the full variable domain: EPEVTQTPSHQVTQMGQEVILRCVPISNHLYFYWYRQILGQKVEFLVSFYNNEISEKSEIFDDQFSVERPDGSNFTLKIRSTKLEDSAMYFCASSLELQETQYFGPGTRLLVL.

This sequence joins TRBV7-3 and TRBJ2-2; 9 positions agree with TRBD2. CDR3 length: 16 residues. Germline CDR1 reads SGHTA; CDR2 reads FQGTGA. The trim removed 5 bases at V and 7 bases at J, leaving 11 bases unmatched. Written as DNA, the CDR3 is TGTGCCAGCAGCCCGGGGGGCGGGAGGGCCGTCGGGGAGCTGTTTTTT. It specifies CASSPGGGRAVGELFF.

V is TRBV7-2 and J is TRBJ1-1; TRBD1 is a possible D gene (5 bases). CDR1 is SGHTA, CDR2 FQGNSA, per germline. The CDR3 runs 12 residues. The V end was cut by 6 bases, the J end by 6 bases, with 11 bases between. DNA for the CDR3: TGTGCCAGCAGTTGGGGCAGGGCTGAAGCTTTCTTT. This codes for CASSWGRAEAFF.

The chain combines TRBV2 with TRBJ2-4, with D maybe TRBD2 (6 bases). CDR1 SNHLY and CDR2 FYNNEI come from the germline V gene. The CDR3 contains 13 residues. The ends were cut back, 6 bases at V and 8 bases at J, with 14 bases in the middle. The CDR3 coding sequence is TGTGCCAGCAGCGGACACTTAGCGGACATTCAGTACTTC. Its translation: CASSGHLADIQYF.

This clone turned up a few times. The chain links TRBV28 to TRBJ2-1, with D uncertain. Germline V lookup: CDR1 MDHEN, CDR2 SYDVKM. Between the trimmed V and J ends, which lost 3 bases and 5 bases, there was a span of 14 bases. This CDR3 is built from 15 residues. For the CDR3, the DNA is TGTGCCAGCAGTTTTTTTGGGTACCTAAACAATGAGCAGTTCTTC. Its translation is CASSFFGYLNNEQFF.

The chain recombines TRBV6-1 with TRBJ2-6, with D possibly being TRBD2 (5 bases). Germline values: CDR1 MNHNS, CDR2 SASEGT. The CDR3 is 16 residues long. Trimming took off 1 base at V and 0 bases at J, with 7 bases between the two ends. In nucleotides, the CDR3 is TGTGCCAGCAGTGAAGGCGAGGGCTCTGGGGCCAACGTCCTGACTTTC. Translating it yields CASSEGEGSGANVLTF.

On this clone: This may arise from a read error, as a much more abundant clone is one base away. CDR3 in amino acids: CASSPSTSGHEQYF. For the CDR3, the DNA is TGTGCCAGCAGCCCTTCGACTAGCGGCCACGAGCAGTACTTC. The chain employs TRBV7-8 and TRBJ2-7; the match to TRBD2 covers 9 bases. CDR3 length: 14 residues. The germline gives CDR1 SGHVS, CDR2 FQNEAQ. V lost 5 bases and J lost 5; bases outside the gene matches: 7.

V and J are TRBV6-5 and TRBJ1-4, with unresolved D. Trimming left V 7 bases short and J 8 bases short, with 14 bases between. The CDR3 consists of 13 residues. The germline V gene encodes CDR1 MNHEY and CDR2 SVGAGI. The DNA for the CDR3 is TGTGCCAGCATGGGAGGCTTGGGGGAAAAACTGTTTTTT. It encodes CASMGGLGEKLFF.

The J gene is TRBJ2-7, the V gene TRBV5-1, with D unresolved. The CDR3 extends over 13 amino acids. Germline CDR1 reads SGHRS; CDR2 reads YFSETQ. V was trimmed by 4 bases and J by 5 bases, leaving 13 bases between them. The CDR3 spells CASSDVGSNEQYF. The CDR3 coding sequence is TGCGCCAGCAGCGACGTGGGGTCCAACGAGCAGTACTTC.

The V gene is TRBV7-2, the J gene TRBJ2-1; 7 nucleotides align to TRBD2. CDR3 length: 16 residues. Germline V gives CDR1 SGHTA, CDR2 FQGNSA. The junction had 11 bases not matched to a gene; V was cut back by 5 bases and J by 4 bases. The CDR3 DNA sequence: TGTGCCAGCAGCGCCCGATCCGGGACTACATACAATGAGCAGTTCTTC. Protein product: CASSARSGTTYNEQFF. The full variable domain, completed using reference TRBV7-2 and TRBJ2-1, is GAGVSQSPSNKVTEKGKDVELRCDPISGHTALYWYRQSLGQGLEFLIYFQGNSAPDKSGLPSDRFSAERTGGSVSTLTIQRTQQEDSAVYLCASSARSGTTYNEQFFGPGTRLTVL.

The chain couples TRBV2 to TRBJ2-7; 10 positions agree with TRBD1. CDR3 length equals 16 residues. V shed 0 bases, J shed 5 bases, and the junction held 7 bases outside the gene matches. From germline, CDR1 is SNHLY and CDR2 FYNNEI. The CDR3 region has the DNA TGTGCCAGCAGTGAAGCGGGACAGGGGATTATCGACGAGCAGTACTTC. It is translated as CASSEAGQGIIDEQYF.

This clone was picked up a small number of times. The conserved phenylalanine or tryptophan is not found at the CDR3 terminus, so this likely reflects a read error. The chain employs TRBV2 and TRBJ1-2, with D possibly being TRBD1 (6 bases). The V gene's germline CDR1 is SNHLY and CDR2 FYNNEI. V was pared by 1 base and J by 7 bases, with 19 bases between. The CDR3 consists of 16 residues. The CDR3 region has the DNA TGTGCCAGCAGTGAAGAGGCAGGGACGACAGGTGGTGGCTACACCTCC. Translating gives CASSEEAGTTGGGYTS.

This clone was seen just once. A far larger clone is one base from this, pointing to a likely read error. The V call is TRBV29-1, the J call TRBJ1-1; the D gene is possibly TRBD1 (6 bases). Germline V gives CDR1 SQVTM, CDR2 ANQGSEA. This CDR3 contains 13 residues. Trimming removed 4 bases at V and 4 bases at J, with 13 bases between. The chain's CDR3 is CSVAQGSCTEAFF. The CDR3 DNA follows: TGCAGCGTTGCACAGGGCAGCTGCACTGAAGCTTTCTTT. Together with reference TRBV29-1 and TRBJ1-1, the CDR3 gives the full variable domain: SAVISQKPSRDICQRGTSLTIQCQVDSQVTMMFWYRQQPGQSLTLIATANQGSEATYESGFVIDKFPISRPNLTFSTLTVSNMSPEDSSIYLCSVAQGSCTEAFFGQGTRLTVV.

The chain has TRBV7-7 and TRBJ2-5; D is possibly TRBD1 or TRBD2 (5 bases each). This CDR3 has 16 amino acids. Per the germline V gene, CDR1 is SSHAT and CDR2 is FNYEAQ (reference sequence). Trimming pared 2 bases from V and 1 base from J, leaving 14 bases between. This chain's CDR3 is CASSLLPGQVQETQYF. CDR3 nucleotide sequence: TGTGCCAGCAGCTTATTACCGGGGCAGGTCCAAGAGACCCAGTACTTC.

This clone has ten or more counts. The chain uses TRBV19 and TRBJ2-3; the match to TRBD2 covers 14 bases. The J segment lost 5 bases and the V segment lost 5 bases, leaving 6 bases of the junction unmatched. This CDR3 has 16 residues. Germline values: CDR1 LNHDA, CDR2 SQIVND (reference sequence). The CDR3 spells CASSPRLAGGVDTQYF. DNA for the CDR3: TGTGCCAGTAGTCCACGACTAGCGGGAGGGGTAGATACGCAGTATTTT.

CDR3 nucleotide sequence: TGTGCCAGCAGCCCCGGGCAAGGGGGCTATGGCTACACCTTC. It yields the protein CASSPGQGGYGYTF. This chain connects TRBV7-3 to TRBJ1-2; TRBD1 might be the D (6 bases). Per germline, CDR1 SGHTA and CDR2 FQGTGA. Trimming cost V 5 bases and J 4 bases, with 14 bases left between them. This CDR3 has 14 amino acids.

V gene TRBV11-3 combines with J gene TRBJ1-2; no firm D call. The CDR3 is made up of 14 amino acids. Germline-derived CDR1 and CDR2 are SGHNT and YENEEA. Trimming pared 2 bases from V and 5 bases from J, leaving 12 bases between. The DNA of the CDR3 is TGTGCCAGCAGCTTATATGCAAATGTATATGGCTACACCTTC. It encodes CASSLYANVYGYTF.

V usage is TRBV5-1 and J usage is TRBJ2-7; 12 positions match TRBD2. The germline V gene has CDR1 SGHRS and CDR2 YFSETQ. Trimming at V came to 0 bases and at J to 3 bases, leaving 4 bases not matched to a gene. The CDR3 length is 16 residues. CDR3 coding DNA: TGCGCCAGCAGCTTGGGGACTAGCGGGACAGTCTACGAGCAGTACTTC. This sequence encodes CASSLGTSGTVYEQYF.

The rearrangement joins TRBV19 to TRBJ2-7; 8 nucleotides agree with TRBD2. This CDR3 is built from 15 residues. Germline CDR1 LNHDA, CDR2 SQIVND (reference sequence). J lost 4 bases, V lost 6 bases, and 11 bases had no gene match. The CDR3 DNA is TGTGCCAGTAGCCGCCCGGGACTAGGTACTTACGAGCAGTACTTC. It encodes CASSRPGLGTYEQYF.